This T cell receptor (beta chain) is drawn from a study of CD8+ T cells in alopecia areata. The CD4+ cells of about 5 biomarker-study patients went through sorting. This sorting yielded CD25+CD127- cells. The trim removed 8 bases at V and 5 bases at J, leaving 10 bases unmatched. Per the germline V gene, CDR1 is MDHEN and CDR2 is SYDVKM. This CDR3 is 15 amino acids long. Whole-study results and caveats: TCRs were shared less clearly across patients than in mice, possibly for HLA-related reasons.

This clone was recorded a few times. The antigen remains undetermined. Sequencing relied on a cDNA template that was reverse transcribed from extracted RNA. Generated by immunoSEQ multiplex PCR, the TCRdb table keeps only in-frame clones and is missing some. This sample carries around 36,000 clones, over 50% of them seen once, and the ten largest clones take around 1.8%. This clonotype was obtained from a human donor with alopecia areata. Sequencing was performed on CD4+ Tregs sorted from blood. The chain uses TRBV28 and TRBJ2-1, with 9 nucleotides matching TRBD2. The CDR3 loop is CASHPAGGGHNEQFF. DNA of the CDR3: TGTGCCAGCCACCCAGCGGGAGGTGGGCACAATGAGCAGTTCTTC. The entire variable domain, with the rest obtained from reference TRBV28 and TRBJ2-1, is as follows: DVKVTQSSRYLVKRTGEKVFLECVQDMDHENMFWYRQDPGLGLRLIYFSYDVKMKEKGDIPEGYSVSREKKERFSLILESASTNQTSMYLCASHPAGGGHNEQFFGPGTRLTVL.